This T cell receptor (beta chain) came from a study of sequential checkpoint blockade in melanoma. Across the study: Each arm's sequence ended with maintenance nivolumab.

Clones were read by immunoSEQ multiplex PCR, and TCRdb kept only the in-frame ones, dropping some. Here the sample spans about 28,000 clones, about 88% being singletons. The germline V and J ends were trimmed by 3 bases and 2 bases, with 8 bases remaining between them. CDR1 and CDR2 from the germline V gene are SGHTA and FQGNSA. The CDR3 is made up of 13 amino acids. Described treatment: randomized to nivolumab then ipilimumab (arm A) or the reverse (arm B). DNA-damaging chemotherapy had not been given to any patient beforehand. Live CD3+CD8+ CD19− CD56− cells were sorted from PBMCs. The sequence derives from a human donor with melanoma. Material: CD8+ T cells sorted from blood (inferred from file names), obtained from a patient given nivolumab and ipilimumab in sequence. The chain couples TRBV7-2 to TRBJ2-7; D is possibly TRBD2 (5 bases). CDR3 nucleotides: TGTGCCAGCAGCTTTGGGAGTCCCTACGAGCAGTACGTC. Protein product: CASSFGSPYEQYV.